This T cell receptor beta chain is from a study of blood T cell repertoires in COVID-19. CDR1 is SGHNT and CDR2 is YENEEA in the germline V gene. CDR3 length equals 15 residues. After removal of 4 bases from V and 4 bases from J, the junction contained 2 bases not matched to a gene. Original methodology: Estimated nucleated cell counts came from reference gene primer amplification. TCRdb's copy holds only in-frame clones and misses some; the assay was immunoSEQ multiplex PCR. Clonal size and the V and J genes are those of that table, whereas D and trimming came from the DNA. This table has around 150,000 clones, about 77% appearing once.

The J gene is TRBJ2-2, the V gene TRBV11-3, with 11 bases fitting TRBD1. The sequenced sample was peripheral blood. The TCR comes from a man between 60 and 75 years old with acute or convalescent COVID-19. The CDR3 reads CASSSGTGGTGELFF. The CDR3 coding sequence is TGTGCCAGCAGCTCGGGGACAGGGGGCACCGGGGAGCTGTTTTTT.